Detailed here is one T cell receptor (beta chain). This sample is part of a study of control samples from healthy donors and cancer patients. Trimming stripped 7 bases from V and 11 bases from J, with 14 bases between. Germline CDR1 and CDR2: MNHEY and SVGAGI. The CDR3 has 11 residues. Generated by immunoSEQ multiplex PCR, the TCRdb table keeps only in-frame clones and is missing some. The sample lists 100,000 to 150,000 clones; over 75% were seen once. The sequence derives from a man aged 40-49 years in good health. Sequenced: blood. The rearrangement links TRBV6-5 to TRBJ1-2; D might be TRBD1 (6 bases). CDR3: CASNPGTLYTF. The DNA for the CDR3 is TGTGCCAGCAATCCCGGGACATTGTACACCTTC.